The 28 T cell receptor beta chains in this list originate from one sample, sequenced in a study of shared clonotypes between healthy human individuals. Positively selected for CCR7, the CD45RO-negative cells used as naive CD8 cells excluded terminally differentiated effector memory CD45RA+ cells. Data came from immunoSEQ multiplex PCR; TCRdb stores just in-frame clones and leaves some out. This sample has around 1.9 million clones; 93% occur once, and the top ten carry approximately 1.7%. Sequenced sample: naive CD8+ T cells from PBMCs. These receptors all come from a young man in good health. Some clones in this sample may be carry-over from other donors' samples.

CDR3 region: CASSLVRRSSGSDYSYNEQFF. The CDR3 DNA follows: TGCGCCAGCAGCTTGGTTAGGAGGTCTAGCGGGAGCGACTACTCCTACAATGAGCAGTTCTTC. The chain is built from TRBV5-1 and TRBJ2-1, with 10 bases matching TRBD2. The CDR3 has 21 amino acids. The germline V gene encodes CDR1 SGHRS and CDR2 YFSETQ. Trimming at V came to 0 bases and at J to 0 bases, leaving 15 bases not matched to a gene.

The chain employs TRBV27 and TRBJ2-4; 8 bases line up with TRBD1. The CDR3 loop spans 14 amino acids. V trimming: 8 bases; J trimming: 1 base; junction bases outside the gene matches: 4. The germline V gene encodes CDR1 MNHEY and CDR2 SMNVEV (reference sequence). The CDR3 reads CASGQGSAKNIQYF. Written as DNA, the CDR3 is TGTGCCAGCGGACAGGGTTCCGCCAAAAACATTCAGTACTTC.

V is TRBV5-6 and J is TRBJ1-1; D may be TRBD1 (5 bases). The CDR3 runs 16 residues. The germline V gene has CDR1 SGHDT and CDR2 YYEEEE. V lost 0 bases, J lost 0 bases, and 12 bases lay in between. The CDR3: CASSLVGREMNTEAFF. CDR3 coding DNA: TGTGCCAGCAGCTTGGTTGGCAGGGAAATGAACACTGAAGCTTTCTTT.

The chain is built from TRBV11-2 and TRBJ2-5; 16 positions agree with TRBD2. The CDR3 totals 17 residues. Trimming at V came to 1 base and at J to 4 bases, leaving 3 bases not matched to a gene. Looked up from germline, CDR1 is SGHAT and CDR2 is FQNNGV. The CDR3: CASSLGGTSGRGETQYF. CDR3 in DNA: TGTGCCAGCAGCTTAGGGGGGACTAGCGGGAGGGGAGAGACCCAGTACTTC.

This chain uses TRBV19 with TRBJ2-2, with D unclear. Germline lookup yields CDR1 LNHDA and CDR2 SQIVND (reference sequence). Trimming cost V 5 bases and J 7 bases, with 11 bases left between them. The length of the CDR3 is 13 residues. The CDR3 bases are TGTGCCAGTAGTCTTTCCAACGGCGGGGAGCTGTTTTTT. It encodes CASSLSNGGELFF.

This sequence joins TRBV6-5 and TRBJ1-3, with 7 bases fitting TRBD1. Looked up from germline, CDR1 is MNHEY and CDR2 is SVGAGI. The CDR3 spans 15 residues. The V segment lost 2 bases and the J segment 1 base; nucleotides outside the gene matches: 2. The CDR3 protein is CASSYRQGSGNTIYF. CDR3 bases: TGTGCCAGCAGTTACAGACAGGGATCTGGAAACACCATATATTTT.

V and J are TRBV7-6 and TRBJ2-3, with D perhaps matching TRBD1 (6 bases). Trimming pared 6 bases from V and 2 bases from J, leaving 15 bases between. This CDR3 is built from 15 residues. Per germline, CDR1 SGHVS and CDR2 FNYEAQ. The CDR3 DNA follows: TGTGCCAGCAGTTCGACAGGCGGTTCCACAGATACGCAGTATTTT. Protein: CASSSTGGSTDTQYF.

The chain uses TRBV6-4 and TRBJ1-5; 8 nucleotides match TRBD1. CDR3 length equals 16 residues. J gave up 0 bases and V 6 bases, and 7 bases lay outside the gene matches. The germline V gene encodes CDR1 MRHNA and CDR2 SNTAGT. Written as DNA, the CDR3 is TGTGCCAGCAGGGACAGGGTGGGTAATAGCAATCAGCCCCAGCATTTT. It yields the protein CASRDRVGNSNQPQHF.

V is TRBV27 and J is TRBJ2-2; the match to TRBD2 covers 9 bases. From germline, CDR1 is MNHEY and CDR2 SMNVEV (reference sequence). The CDR3 has 17 amino acids. Trimming cost V 2 bases and J 5 bases; bases outside gene matches: 9. This chain's CDR3 is CASSLIDAGGPTGELFF. The CDR3, as DNA: TGTGCCAGCAGTTTAATCGATGCGGGAGGGCCAACCGGGGAGCTGTTTTTT.

This chain uses TRBV14 with TRBJ1-2; perhaps TRBD1 as D (5 bases). The CDR3 contains 14 residues. V lost 4 bases to trimming and J lost 4 bases, with 13 bases between them. In germline, CDR1 is SGHDN, CDR2 FVKESK. The CDR3 sequence: CASSPTTGAYGYTF. CDR3 DNA sequence: TGTGCCAGCAGCCCAACTACAGGCGCCTATGGCTACACCTTC.

The chain links TRBV5-1 to TRBJ1-3, with a weak D call TRBD1 (5 bases). The CDR3 has 15 amino acids. From germline, CDR1 is SGHRS and CDR2 YFSETQ. V was cut by 0 bases and J by 11 bases, with 18 bases left in between. The CDR3 coding sequence is TGCGCCAGCAGCTTGGCCATAGCTCCCAGGGACGCCATATATTTT. It yields the protein CASSLAIAPRDAIYF.

The rearrangement uses TRBV10-3 and TRBJ2-7, with unresolved D. Germline V gives CDR1 ENHRY, CDR2 SYGVKD. This CDR3 is 16 amino acids long. Between the trimmed V and J ends, which lost 0 bases and 3 bases, there was a span of 15 bases. As DNA, the CDR3 is TGTGCCATCAGTGAGTCGCAGGACCCAACAATCTACGAGCAGTACTTC. Its translation is CAISESQDPTIYEQYF.

The chain has TRBV4-1 and TRBJ1-5; D possibly corresponds to TRBD1 (6 bases). Germline V gene data show CDR1 as MGHRA and CDR2 as YSYEKL. V dropped 1 base and J dropped 1 base, with 11 bases sitting between them. There are 16 residues in the CDR3. As DNA, the CDR3 is TGCGCCAGCAGCCAAGCACAGGGTTGGAGCAATCAGCCCCAGCATTTT. Protein: CASSQAQGWSNQPQHF.

V and J are TRBV11-2 and TRBJ2-5, with D perhaps matching TRBD2 (5 bases). V was shortened by 5 bases and J by 5 bases, with 21 bases between the two germline ends. The CDR3 has 16 amino acids. Germline V gene lookup returns CDR1 SGHAT and CDR2 FQNNGV. Here the CDR3 reads CASSHPASRRRETQYF. The CDR3 DNA reads TGTGCCAGCAGCCATCCGGCTAGCCGGAGGAGGGAGACCCAGTACTTC.

A word on this clone: Different DNA sequences within this sample yield the same CDR3. Here the CDR3 DNA reads TGTGCCAGCAGTTACCCTGAGCAGTACTTC. It specifies CASSYPEQYF. V gene TRBV6-5 combines with J gene TRBJ2-7; no definite D call. CDR3 length equals 10 residues. Per the germline V gene, CDR1 is MNHEY and CDR2 is SVGAGI. Trimming took 2 bases from V and 7 from J, leaving 3 bases between them.

V is TRBV27 and J is TRBJ1-1, with D possibly being TRBD1 (5 bases). Germline lookup yields CDR1 MNHEY and CDR2 SMNVEV (reference sequence). Between the trimmed V and J ends, which lost 3 bases and 3 bases, there was a span of 14 bases. This CDR3 has 15 residues. CDR3 bases: TGTGCCAGCAGTTTGGATGGGACCCGGTACACTGAAGCTTTCTTT. Protein product: CASSLDGTRYTEAFF.

This chain links TRBV5-6 with TRBJ2-1; 10 bases line up with TRBD2. From germline, CDR1 is SGHDT and CDR2 YYEEEE. Trimming removed 3 bases from V and 8 bases from J; junction bases left unmatched: 17. The CDR3 runs to 18 residues. DNA for the CDR3: TGTGCCAGCAGCTCAACCCGACTAGCGGGTCCTCTCCCGTATGAGCAGTTCTTC. As protein: CASSSTRLAGPLPYEQFF.

Comments on this clone: This sample includes further DNA sequences coding for the same CDR3. The DNA of the CDR3 is TGTGCCAGCAGTACCCTTGGAGAGCAGTACTTC. It specifies CASSTLGEQYF. This sequence joins TRBV27 and TRBJ2-7, with no clear D. This CDR3 is 11 amino acids long. Looked up from germline, CDR1 is MNHEY and CDR2 is SMNVEV (reference sequence). V was trimmed by 5 bases and J by 7 bases, leaving 9 bases between them.

The V and J genes are TRBV2 and TRBJ2-7; TRBD2 matches 13 bases. The germline V gene encodes CDR1 SNHLY and CDR2 FYNNEI. There are 14 residues in the CDR3. V lost 8 bases and J lost 5; bases outside the gene matches: 6. The CDR3 is CASYTSGRADEQYF. The CDR3 DNA follows: TGTGCCAGCTATACTAGCGGGAGGGCCGACGAGCAGTACTTC.

DNA for the CDR3: TGTGCCAGCAGGAACAGTGACCCTCTCACAGATACGCAGTATTTT. Protein sequence: CASRNSDPLTDTQYF. The chain uses TRBV28 and TRBJ2-3; D remains ambiguous. V was shortened by 6 bases and J by 2 bases, with 15 bases between the two germline ends. Germline CDR1 is MDHEN and CDR2 is SYDVKM. CDR3 size: 15 residues.

Regarding this clone: The sample holds other DNA sequences that translate to the same CDR3. The chain links TRBV28 to TRBJ2-6, with D unclear. From germline, CDR1 is MDHEN and CDR2 SYDVKM. The CDR3 runs 13 residues. V was pared by 3 bases and J by 4 bases, with 4 bases between. Here the CDR3 DNA reads TGTGCCAGCAGTTTCGGCGGGGCCAACGTCCTGACTTTC. Translated, it gives CASSFGGANVLTF.

The chain carries TRBV29-1 and TRBJ2-1; D gene unclear. This CDR3 is built from 11 residues. V gave up 5 bases and J gave up 4 bases, with 6 bases separating them. CDR1 and CDR2 from the germline V gene are SQVTM and ANQGSEA. The CDR3 DNA reads TGCAGCGTTAAATCATACAATGAGCAGTTCTTC. Its protein product is CSVKSYNEQFF.

The chain uses TRBV27 and TRBJ2-3; D might be TRBD1 (5 bases). Trimming left V 7 bases short and J 3 bases short, with 14 bases between. Germline V gene data show CDR1 as MNHEY and CDR2 as SMNVEV (reference sequence). This CDR3 has 14 amino acids. CDR3 region: CASTPGLWTDTQYF. DNA of the CDR3: TGTGCCAGCACGCCAGGGCTGTGGACAGATACGCAGTATTTT.

The J gene is TRBJ1-3, the V gene TRBV9, with D maybe TRBD1 (5 bases). Germline assignment: CDR1 SGDLS and CDR2 YYNGEE. This CDR3 has 18 amino acids. The V end lost 0 bases, the J end lost 4 bases, and 20 bases lay between the germline ends. The CDR3 nucleotides are TGTGCCAGCAGCGTAGATGTGGGACCCCCAACAAGGGGAAACACCATATATTTT. It codes for CASSVDVGPPTRGNTIYF. Together with reference TRBV9 and TRBJ1-3, the CDR3 gives the full variable domain: DSGVTQTPKHLITATGQRVTLRCSPRSGDLSVYWYQQSLDQGLQFLIQYYNGEERAKGNILERFSAQQFPDLHSELNLSSLELGDSALYFCASSVDVGPPTRGNTIYFGEGSWLTVV.

The chain links TRBV7-2 to TRBJ2-3; perhaps TRBD1 as D (5 bases). This CDR3 contains 15 residues. The ends were cut back, 6 bases at V and 2 bases at J, with 15 bases in the middle. Germline loops: CDR1 SGHTA, CDR2 FQGNSA. CDR3 in amino acids: CASREDSSSTDTQYF. DNA for the CDR3: TGTGCCAGCAGGGAAGACAGTTCCTCCACAGATACGCAGTATTTT.

The chain uses TRBV27 and TRBJ1-5; D unresolved. The CDR3 totals 13 residues. Trimming took 2 bases from V and 5 from J, leaving 7 bases between them. CDR1 is MNHEY and CDR2 is SMNVEV in the germline V gene (reference sequence). CDR3 residues: CASSLGWDQPQHF. The CDR3 DNA reads as TGTGCCAGCAGTTTAGGGTGGGATCAGCCCCAGCATTTT.

This chain links TRBV30 with TRBJ2-7; D ambiguous. V was trimmed by 0 bases and J by 1 base, leaving 13 bases between them. The CDR3 has 15 amino acids. Germline loops: CDR1 GTSNPN, CDR2 SVGIG (reference sequence). The CDR3 reads CAWSVRDGISYEQYF. CDR3 bases: TGTGCCTGGAGTGTCCGTGACGGAATTTCCTACGAGCAGTACTTC.

This chain joins TRBV9 and TRBJ2-1, with 10 bases identical to TRBD2. J lost 9 bases, V lost 4 bases, and 7 bases had no gene match. The CDR3 runs 14 residues. CDR1 and CDR2 (germline): SGDLS, YYNGEE. CDR3 amino acids: CASSPKAGGSEQFF. The DNA of the CDR3 is TGTGCCAGCAGCCCCAAAGCGGGAGGGAGTGAGCAGTTCTTC.